The TCR beta chain under discussion was sequenced for a study of OX40 agonist ivuxolimab in advanced cancers. Study-level information: Age averaged about 62 years (range about 23 to 80), and about 86% were male. Earlier anti-PD-1, anti-PD-L1 or anti-CTLA-4 therapy was permitted; over 35% had received some. Findings and caveats of the study: Averaged across samples, CD8+ T cells carried more expanded clones than CD4+ did.

The table came from immunoSEQ multiplex PCR; TCRdb's copy has only in-frame clones and leaves some out. The data contain approximately 75,000 clones, roughly 78% of them singletons. This clone was seen once. Its specificity is unknown. The V segment lost 6 bases and the J segment 6 bases; nucleotides outside the gene matches: 9. Germline CDR1 and CDR2: SNHLY and FYNNEI. The CDR3 runs to 14 residues. The clonotype comes from an adult with an advanced solid tumor such as melanoma, head and neck, liver or kidney cancer. The gene calls are TRBV2 and TRBJ1-1; TRBD1 matches 8 bases. Material: CD4+ or CD8+ T cells sorted from blood, obtained in a trial of the OX40 agonist ivuxolimab. The DNA for the CDR3 is TGTGCCAGCAGCCTAGTAACAGGGGGATCTGAAGCTTTCTTT. The encoded protein is CASSLVTGGSEAFF. The full variable domain, completed using reference TRBV2 and TRBJ1-1, is EPEVTQTPSHQVTQMGQEVILRCVPISNHLYFYWYRQILGQKVEFLVSFYNNEISEKSEIFDDQFSVERPDGSNFTLKIRSTKLEDSAMYFCASSLVTGGSEAFFGQGTRLTVV.